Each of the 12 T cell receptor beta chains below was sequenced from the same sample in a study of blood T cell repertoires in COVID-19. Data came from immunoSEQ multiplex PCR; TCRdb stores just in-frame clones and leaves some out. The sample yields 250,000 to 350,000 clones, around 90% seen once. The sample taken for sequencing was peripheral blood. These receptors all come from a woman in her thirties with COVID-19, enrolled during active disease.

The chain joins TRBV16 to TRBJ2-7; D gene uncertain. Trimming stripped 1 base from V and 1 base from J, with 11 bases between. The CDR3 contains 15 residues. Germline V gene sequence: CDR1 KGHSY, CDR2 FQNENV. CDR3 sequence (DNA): TGTGCCAGCAGCCAATGGAGTCCCACATCCTACGAGCAGTACTTC. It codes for CASSQWSPTSYEQYF.

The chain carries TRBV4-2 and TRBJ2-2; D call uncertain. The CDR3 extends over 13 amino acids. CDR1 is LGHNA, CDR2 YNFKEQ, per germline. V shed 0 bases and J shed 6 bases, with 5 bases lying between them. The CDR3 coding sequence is TGTGCCAGCAGCCAAGACGAGCCCGGGGAGCTGTTTTTT. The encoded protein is CASSQDEPGELFF.

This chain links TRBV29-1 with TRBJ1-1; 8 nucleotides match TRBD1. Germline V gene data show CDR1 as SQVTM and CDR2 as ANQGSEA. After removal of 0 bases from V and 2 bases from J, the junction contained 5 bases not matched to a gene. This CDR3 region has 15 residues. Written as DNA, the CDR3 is TGCAGCGTTGAAGATGGGACAGGAGGTAACACTGAAGCTTTCTTT. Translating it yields CSVEDGTGGNTEAFF.

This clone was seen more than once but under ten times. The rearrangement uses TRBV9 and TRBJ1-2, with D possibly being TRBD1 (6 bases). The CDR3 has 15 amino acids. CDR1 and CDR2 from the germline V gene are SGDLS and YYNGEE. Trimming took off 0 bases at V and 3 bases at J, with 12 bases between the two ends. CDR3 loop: CASSVAGDGHYGYTF. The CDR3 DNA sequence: TGTGCCAGCAGCGTAGCAGGGGATGGTCACTATGGCTACACCTTC.

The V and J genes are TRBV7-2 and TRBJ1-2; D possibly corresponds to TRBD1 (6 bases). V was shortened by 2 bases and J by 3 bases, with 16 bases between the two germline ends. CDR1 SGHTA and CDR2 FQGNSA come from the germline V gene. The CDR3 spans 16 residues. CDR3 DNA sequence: TGTGCCAGCAGCTTACTACAGGGCGGTGGGGACTATGGCTACACCTTC. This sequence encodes CASSLLQGGGDYGYTF.

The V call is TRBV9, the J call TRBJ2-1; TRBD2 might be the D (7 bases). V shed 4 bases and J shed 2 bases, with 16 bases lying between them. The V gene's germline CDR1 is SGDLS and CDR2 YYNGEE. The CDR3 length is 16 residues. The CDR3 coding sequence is TGTGCCAGCAGCCTGAGGGAGGGGGGGACCTACAATGAGCAGTTCTTC. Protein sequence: CASSLREGGTYNEQFF.

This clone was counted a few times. The CDR3 nucleotides are TGTGCCAGCAGCCAACAGGGGGCGACCGGGGAGCTGTTTTTT. It encodes CASSQQGATGELFF. This chain joins TRBV7-3 and TRBJ2-2, with 9 bases matching TRBD1. Unmatched junction bases numbered 3, after V lost 5 bases and J lost 5 bases. CDR3 length: 14 residues. The germline V gene encodes CDR1 SGHTA and CDR2 FQGTGA.

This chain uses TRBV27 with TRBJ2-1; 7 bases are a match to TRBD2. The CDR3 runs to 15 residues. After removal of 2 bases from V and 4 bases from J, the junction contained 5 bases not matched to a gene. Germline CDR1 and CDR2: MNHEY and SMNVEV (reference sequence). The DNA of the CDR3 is TGTGCCAGCAGTTTACGGGGAGGGGCGTACAATGAGCAGTTCTTC. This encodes CASSLRGGAYNEQFF.

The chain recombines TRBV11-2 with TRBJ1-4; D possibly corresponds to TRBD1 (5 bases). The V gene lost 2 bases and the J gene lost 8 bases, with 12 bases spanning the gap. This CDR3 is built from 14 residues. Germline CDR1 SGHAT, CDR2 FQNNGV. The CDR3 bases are TGTGCCAGCAGCTTAAGGGGCAGGGCCGAAAAACTGTTTTTT. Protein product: CASSLRGRAEKLFF.

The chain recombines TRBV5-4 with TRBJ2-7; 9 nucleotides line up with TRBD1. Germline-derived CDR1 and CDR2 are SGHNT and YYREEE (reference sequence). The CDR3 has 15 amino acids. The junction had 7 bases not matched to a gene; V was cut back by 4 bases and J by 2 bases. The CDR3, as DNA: TGTGCCAGCAGCCTAGGACAGGGGCTGCCCTACGAGCAGTACTTC. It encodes CASSLGQGLPYEQYF.

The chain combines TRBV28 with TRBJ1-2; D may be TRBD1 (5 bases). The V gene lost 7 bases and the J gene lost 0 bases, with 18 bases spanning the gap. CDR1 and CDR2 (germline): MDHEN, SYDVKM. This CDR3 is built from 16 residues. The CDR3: CASNLGGEPSNYGYTF. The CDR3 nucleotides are TGTGCCAGCAACCTCGGGGGGGAACCTTCTAACTATGGCTACACCTTC.

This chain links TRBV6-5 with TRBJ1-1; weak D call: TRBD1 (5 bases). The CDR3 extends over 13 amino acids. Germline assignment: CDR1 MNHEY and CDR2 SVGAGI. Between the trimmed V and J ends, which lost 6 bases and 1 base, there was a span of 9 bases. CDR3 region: CASSATGNTEAFF. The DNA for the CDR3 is TGTGCCAGCAGCGCAACAGGGAACACTGAAGCTTTCTTT.